Listed below are T cell receptor beta chains from one sample, sequenced in a study of T cells in Graves' hyperthyroidism and ophthalmopathy. TCRdb processed the multiplex PCR reads anew with MiXCR; each CDR3 protein has one entry. The data hold about 250,000 distinct CDR3 sequences, with approximately 23% observed a single time. Sequenced input: blood. The receptors were gathered from a woman in her forties with Graves' ophthalmopathy. Each CDR3 is given with its conserved first and last residue. The order of the fields is J gene, V gene, clone size, D gene, CDR3 DNA, CDR3 protein. The D gene is left open where the match is weak. Expanded clones are given a class, and other clones once, few, many or no size at all.

j_call: TRBJ1-1
v_call: TRBV6-1
clone_size: many
d_call: -
cdr3_nt: TGTGCCAGCAGTGAAGGTCCAGGGATGAACACTGAAGCTTTCTTT
cdr3_aa: CASSEGPGMNTEAFF

j_call: TRBJ2-5
v_call: TRBV4-1
clone_size: many
d_call: -
cdr3_nt: TGCGCCAGCAGCCAAGGGGGCTCCGGGGAGACCCAGTACTTC
cdr3_aa: CASSQGGSGETQYF

j_call: TRBJ2-7
v_call: TRBV28
clone_size: many
d_call: TRBD2
cdr3_nt: TGTGCCAGCACCAAGGGGTCTAGCGGGAGTTACGAGCAGTACTTC
cdr3_aa: CASTKGSSGSYEQYF

j_call: TRBJ2-7
v_call: TRBV24-1
clone_size: many
d_call: -
cdr3_nt: TGTGCCACCAGTGATAAACCATCGGGCGAGCAGTACTTC
cdr3_aa: CATSDKPSGEQYF

j_call: TRBJ2-2
v_call: TRBV25-1
clone_size: many
d_call: -
cdr3_nt: TGTGCCAGCAGTGAATTTGGGGGCCTAGCGGCGAACACCGGGGAGCTGTTTTTT
cdr3_aa: CASSEFGGLAANTGELFF

j_call: TRBJ1-2
v_call: TRBV20-1
clone_size: many
d_call: -
cdr3_nt: TGCAGTCCTACGGTTAACTATGGCTACACCTTC
cdr3_aa: CSPTVNYGYTF

j_call: TRBJ2-7
v_call: TRBV7-2
clone_size: many
d_call: -
cdr3_nt: TGTGCCAGCAGCTTAGGTCCCCCCTACGAGCAGTACTTC
cdr3_aa: CASSLGPPYEQYF

j_call: TRBJ2-7
v_call: TRBV5-1
clone_size: many
d_call: TRBD2
cdr3_nt: TGCGCCAGCAGAAGAGCGGGAGGCGAGCAGTACTTC
cdr3_aa: CASRRAGGEQYF

j_call: TRBJ1-5
v_call: TRBV2
clone_size: -
d_call: -
cdr3_nt: TGTGCCAGCAGTGAAAGTAGGGTTCAGCCCCAGCATTTT
cdr3_aa: CASSESRVQPQHF

j_call: TRBJ1-3
v_call: TRBV5-1
clone_size: many
d_call: -
cdr3_nt: TGCGCCAGCAGCTTGGATCAGGGCTCTGGAAACACCATATATTTT
cdr3_aa: CASSLDQGSGNTIYF

j_call: TRBJ2-5
v_call: TRBV20-1
clone_size: -
d_call: TRBD2
cdr3_nt: TGCAGTGCCCGAATACCTCTAGCGGGGAAAGAGACCCAGTACTTC
cdr3_aa: CSARIPLAGKETQYF

j_call: TRBJ2-5
v_call: TRBV6-1
clone_size: once
d_call: -
cdr3_nt: TGTGCCAGCAGTACACACCCCTCAGGTGGAGAGACCCAGTACTTC
cdr3_aa: CASSTHPSGGETQYF

j_call: TRBJ1-1
v_call: TRBV6-2/TRBV6-3
clone_size: -
d_call: TRBD1
cdr3_nt: TGTGCCAGCATCCGAGGGACAGCATTCACTGAAGCTTTCTTT
cdr3_aa: CASIRGTAFTEAFF

j_call: TRBJ2-3
v_call: TRBV6-1
clone_size: -
d_call: TRBD1
cdr3_nt: TGTGTCAGCAGTGGGGGGGACAGGGGAAGTCGCAATCAGCCCCAGTATTTT
cdr3_aa: CVSSGGDRGSRNQPQYF

j_call: TRBJ1-1
v_call: TRBV6-1
clone_size: -
d_call: TRBD1
cdr3_nt: TGTGCCAGCCGAGAGAGTCAGGGGGTTGGTGAAGCTTTCTTT
cdr3_aa: CASRESQGVGEAFF

j_call: TRBJ2-7
v_call: TRBV29-1
clone_size: many
d_call: TRBD1
cdr3_nt: TGCAGCGTTGAAGGACAGGGCCTAAGGTACGAGCAGTACTTC
cdr3_aa: CSVEGQGLRYEQYF

j_call: TRBJ2-2
v_call: TRBV5-6
clone_size: many
d_call: -
cdr3_nt: TGTGCCAGCAGCTTGGATGGGGGCATCCGCGGGGACACCGGGGAGCTGTTTTTT
cdr3_aa: CASSLDGGIRGDTGELFF

j_call: TRBJ2-7
v_call: TRBV7-2
clone_size: -
d_call: TRBD2
cdr3_nt: TGTGCCAGCAGCCTACGTAGGACTAGCGGCTACGAGCAGTACTTC
cdr3_aa: CASSLRRTSGYEQYF

j_call: TRBJ1-2
v_call: TRBV15
clone_size: -
d_call: -
cdr3_nt: TGTGCCACCAGCCCGACCCCTAACTATGGCTACACCTTC
cdr3_aa: CATSPTPNYGYTF

j_call: TRBJ1-2
v_call: TRBV24-1
clone_size: many
d_call: -
cdr3_nt: TGTGCCACCAGTGACCCGGGGAGCGCTGGCTACACCTTC
cdr3_aa: CATSDPGSAGYTF

j_call: TRBJ2-7
v_call: TRBV10-3
clone_size: many
d_call: TRBD2
cdr3_nt: TGTGCCACCTCTTTGCGGGAGTGGTACGAGCAGTACTTC
cdr3_aa: CATSLREWYEQYF

j_call: TRBJ1-3
v_call: TRBV11-2
clone_size: many
d_call: -
cdr3_nt: TGTGCCAGCAGCGTCGACGGGTCTGCTGGAAACACCATATATTTT
cdr3_aa: CASSVDGSAGNTIYF

j_call: TRBJ1-1
v_call: TRBV9
clone_size: many
d_call: -
cdr3_nt: TGTGCCAGCACGAAAGGACAGATGAACACTGAAGCTTTCTTT
cdr3_aa: CASTKGQMNTEAFF

j_call: TRBJ1-5
v_call: TRBV4-1
clone_size: few
d_call: -
cdr3_nt: TGCGCCAGCAGCCCCGGCCACAGACCTTTTAGCAATCAGCCCCAGCATTTT
cdr3_aa: CASSPGHRPFSNQPQHF

j_call: TRBJ2-5
v_call: TRBV20-1
clone_size: many
d_call: TRBD2
cdr3_nt: TGCAGTGCTAGAAGCCCTGGGGGGAGGGGAGAGACCCAGTACTTC
cdr3_aa: CSARSPGGRGETQYF

j_call: TRBJ2-2
v_call: TRBV6-5
clone_size: few
d_call: -
cdr3_nt: TGCGGCAGCAGTTACGCAAGGAGGGCCGGGGAGCTGTTTTTT
cdr3_aa: CGSSYARRAGELFF

j_call: TRBJ2-5
v_call: TRBV6-1
clone_size: few
d_call: -
cdr3_nt: TGTGCCAGCAGCTGGAGGGACAACCAAGAGACCCAGTACTTC
cdr3_aa: CASSWRDNQETQYF

j_call: TRBJ1-2
v_call: TRBV19
clone_size: -
d_call: TRBD1
cdr3_nt: TGTGCCAGTAGTGCTTGGACAGGGGGCGGATATGGCTACACCTTC
cdr3_aa: CASSAWTGGGYGYTF

j_call: TRBJ1-1
v_call: TRBV7-8
clone_size: many
d_call: TRBD1
cdr3_nt: TGTGCCAGCAGCATCGGACAGGCGAGCGCTGAAGCTTTCTTT
cdr3_aa: CASSIGQASAEAFF

j_call: TRBJ2-2
v_call: TRBV11-2
clone_size: -
d_call: TRBD2
cdr3_nt: TGTGCCAGCAGCTGGACTAGCGGGAGTCGCACCGGGGAGCTGTTTTTT
cdr3_aa: CASSWTSGSRTGELFF

j_call: TRBJ1-2
v_call: TRBV30
clone_size: -
d_call: -
cdr3_nt: TGTGCCTGGACCCAAGGGGACTATGGCTACACCTTC
cdr3_aa: CAWTQGDYGYTF

j_call: TRBJ2-4
v_call: TRBV7-8
clone_size: many
d_call: TRBD2
cdr3_nt: TGTGCCAGCAGCTTAGGGGCGGGGGAAGGGGACATTCAGTACTTC
cdr3_aa: CASSLGAGEGDIQYF

j_call: TRBJ2-7
v_call: TRBV28
clone_size: many
d_call: TRBD2
cdr3_nt: TGTGCCAGCAGTTTAGGCGGGAGAAAGAGCAACGAGCAGTACTTC
cdr3_aa: CASSLGGRKSNEQYF

j_call: TRBJ1-1
v_call: TRBV6-1
clone_size: many
d_call: -
cdr3_nt: TGTGCCAGCAGTGAAACCGACAGAAACAGGTGGGCGAACACTGAAGCTTTCTTT
cdr3_aa: CASSETDRNRWANTEAFF

j_call: TRBJ2-7
v_call: TRBV7-8
clone_size: many
d_call: -
cdr3_nt: TGTGCCAGCAGCTTTCGGAGATACTACGAGCAGTACTTC
cdr3_aa: CASSFRRYYEQYF

j_call: TRBJ2-7
v_call: TRBV7-8
clone_size: many
d_call: -
cdr3_nt: TGTGCCAGCAGCCCAGGCCCCGCCGAAGCGAAATACCACGAGCAGTACTTC
cdr3_aa: CASSPGPAEAKYHEQYF

j_call: TRBJ1-1
v_call: TRBV9
clone_size: -
d_call: -
cdr3_nt: TGTGCCAGCAGCACGTCCCTAGGAGGCACTGAAGCTTTCTTT
cdr3_aa: CASSTSLGGTEAFF

j_call: TRBJ2-2
v_call: TRBV6-1
clone_size: -
d_call: TRBD1
cdr3_nt: TGTGCCAGCAGGGTACAGGGGGCGGGCACCGGGGAGCTGTTTTTT
cdr3_aa: CASRVQGAGTGELFF

j_call: TRBJ2-7
v_call: TRBV14
clone_size: many
d_call: TRBD2
cdr3_nt: TGTGCCAGCAGCCAAGTGGGAGGGACCTACGAGCAGTACTTC
cdr3_aa: CASSQVGGTYEQYF

j_call: TRBJ2-7
v_call: TRBV10-3
clone_size: -
d_call: -
cdr3_nt: TGTGCCATCAGTGGTTTTTCAGGAGGTACCGAGCAGTACTTC
cdr3_aa: CAISGFSGGTEQYF

j_call: TRBJ2-7
v_call: TRBV6-1
clone_size: few
d_call: TRBD2
cdr3_nt: TGTGCCAGCAGCAAAGCGGGGGTTGAGCAGTACTTC
cdr3_aa: CASSKAGVEQYF

j_call: TRBJ1-5
v_call: TRBV6-1
clone_size: many
d_call: TRBD1
cdr3_nt: TGTGCCAGCAGTGACACAGGGGGGAGTCAGCCCCAGCATTTT
cdr3_aa: CASSDTGGSQPQHF

j_call: TRBJ2-7
v_call: TRBV19
clone_size: many
d_call: TRBD2
cdr3_nt: TGTGCCAGTAGTACACGGCTAGCGGACGACGAGCAGTACTTC
cdr3_aa: CASSTRLADDEQYF

j_call: TRBJ2-7
v_call: TRBV5-1
clone_size: many
d_call: -
cdr3_nt: TGCGCCAGCAGCTTAGGCCAGGCTTTCGGCGAGCAGTACTTC
cdr3_aa: CASSLGQAFGEQYF

j_call: TRBJ1-2
v_call: TRBV19
clone_size: -
d_call: -
cdr3_nt: TGTGCCAGTAGAAATCGGGAAAGCTATGGCTACACCTTC
cdr3_aa: CASRNRESYGYTF

j_call: TRBJ1-1
v_call: TRBV6-1
clone_size: many
d_call: -
cdr3_nt: TGTGCCAGCAGTGAAGTTTCTGTCCGGATGAACACTGAAGCTTTCTTT
cdr3_aa: CASSEVSVRMNTEAFF

j_call: TRBJ1-3
v_call: TRBV18
clone_size: -
d_call: -
cdr3_nt: TGTGCCAGCTCACCACAGGGACGGAGCTCTGGAAACACCATATATTTT
cdr3_aa: CASSPQGRSSGNTIYF

j_call: TRBJ2-7
v_call: TRBV20-1
clone_size: many
d_call: -
cdr3_nt: TGCAGTGCTAGTCGTGCGGATCCCTACGAGCAGTACTTC
cdr3_aa: CSASRADPYEQYF

j_call: TRBJ2-6
v_call: TRBV12-3/TRBV12-4
clone_size: many
d_call: -
cdr3_nt: TGTGCCAGCAGTTCAACCCAAGGCCGGGGCCCTGGGGCCAACGTCCTGACTTTC
cdr3_aa: CASSSTQGRGPGANVLTF

j_call: TRBJ1-3
v_call: TRBV6-1
clone_size: many
d_call: -
cdr3_nt: TGTGCCAGCCAAAAAGTTGAGACTGGAAACACCATATATTTT
cdr3_aa: CASQKVETGNTIYF

j_call: TRBJ1-2
v_call: TRBV6-2/TRBV6-3
clone_size: few
d_call: -
cdr3_nt: TGTGCCAGCAGTTATGCCACTTCGTATGGCTACACCTTC
cdr3_aa: CASSYATSYGYTF

j_call: TRBJ1-2
v_call: TRBV19
clone_size: few
d_call: -
cdr3_nt: TGTGCCAGTAGTCCATGGACAGAATATATCTATGGCTACACCTTC
cdr3_aa: CASSPWTEYIYGYTF

j_call: TRBJ1-5
v_call: TRBV7-3
clone_size: many
d_call: -
cdr3_nt: TGTGCCAGCAGCTTAACTCCAGGACAGCCCCAGCATTTT
cdr3_aa: CASSLTPGQPQHF

j_call: TRBJ2-7
v_call: TRBV12-3/TRBV12-4
clone_size: -
d_call: -
cdr3_nt: TGTGCCAGCAGTCCCCCTCTTGTCCCCTACGAGCAGTACTTC
cdr3_aa: CASSPPLVPYEQYF

j_call: TRBJ1-1
v_call: TRBV30
clone_size: many
d_call: -
cdr3_nt: TGTGCCTGGAGATATGGGGAAAACACTGAAGCTTTCTTT
cdr3_aa: CAWRYGENTEAFF

j_call: TRBJ2-2
v_call: TRBV24-1
clone_size: few
d_call: -
cdr3_nt: TGTGCCACCAGTGATCCGGGACATGAGACCGGGGAGCTGTTTTTT
cdr3_aa: CATSDPGHETGELFF

j_call: TRBJ2-2
v_call: TRBV6-4
clone_size: -
d_call: TRBD2
cdr3_nt: TGTGCCAGCAGTAGCGGGAGCACCGGGGAGCTGTTTTTT
cdr3_aa: CASSSGSTGELFF

j_call: TRBJ2-3
v_call: TRBV12-3/TRBV12-4
clone_size: many
d_call: TRBD2
cdr3_nt: TGTGCCAGCACCCCAAGCGGGATTTTGGGGGGCACAGATACGCAGTATTTT
cdr3_aa: CASTPSGILGGTDTQYF

j_call: TRBJ2-7
v_call: TRBV27
clone_size: many
d_call: -
cdr3_nt: TGTGCCAGCGCGAAGGTAGGGACGTATAGGAACGAGCAGTACTTC
cdr3_aa: CASAKVGTYRNEQYF

j_call: TRBJ2-5
v_call: TRBV20-1
clone_size: -
d_call: TRBD2
cdr3_nt: TGCAGTGCTAGTGTCGCGGGGGGGGCACAAGAGACCCAGTACTTC
cdr3_aa: CSASVAGGAQETQYF